In its sample, the clone carrying this TCR beta chain was seen a few times. The identical CDR3 is also encoded by other nucleotide sequences in the sample. Every bit of the isolated RNA underwent reverse transcription, so sequencing read expressed TCRB transcripts. Using immunoSEQ multiplex PCR, the repertoire was profiled, and TCRdb retains in-frame clones only, with some absent. The repertoire consists of fewer than 550,000 clones, with about an eighth occurring once and the leading ten covering more than 0.045%. This specimen comes from a study of beta chain features in type 1 diabetes. The CDR3 is 10 residues long. V was trimmed by 4 bases and J by 5 bases, leaving 5 bases between them. Germline V gene lookup returns CDR1 SQVTM and CDR2 ANQGSEA.

The gene calls are TRBV29-1 and TRBJ2-5; D call uncertain. Specimen: naive CD4+ T cells from blood. This TCR came from a woman under 30 in good health. The DNA for the CDR3 is TGCAGCGTTGCCGAGGAGACCCAGTACTTC. Its protein is CSVAEETQYF.